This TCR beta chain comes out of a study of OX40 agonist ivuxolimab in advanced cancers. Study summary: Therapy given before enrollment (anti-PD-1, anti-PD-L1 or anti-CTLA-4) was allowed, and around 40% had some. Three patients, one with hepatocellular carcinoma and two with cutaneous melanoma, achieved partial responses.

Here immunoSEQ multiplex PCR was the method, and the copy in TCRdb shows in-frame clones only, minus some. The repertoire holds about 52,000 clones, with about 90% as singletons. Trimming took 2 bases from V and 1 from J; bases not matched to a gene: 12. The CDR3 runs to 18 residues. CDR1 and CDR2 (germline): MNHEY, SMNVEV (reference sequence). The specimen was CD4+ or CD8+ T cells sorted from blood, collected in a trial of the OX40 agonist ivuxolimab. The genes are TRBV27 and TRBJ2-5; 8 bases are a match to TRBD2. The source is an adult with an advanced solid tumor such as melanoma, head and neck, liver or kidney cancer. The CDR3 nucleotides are TGTGCCAGCAGTTTAGGCCCCCTCCAGCGGGGGTCCCAAGAGACCCAGTACTTC. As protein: CASSLGPLQRGSQETQYF.